These T cell receptor beta chains were read from a single sample in a study of T-cell reconstitution after alpha-beta-depleted transplantation in children. TCRdb re-called the PCR reads with MiXCR, one entry per CDR3 protein. The sample contains about 400,000 distinct CDR3 sequences, roughly 21% of which appear only once. The material sequenced was PBMCs from the stem cell graft donor, taken from the stem cell graft. These receptors all stem from a human donor who donated a stem cell graft to a child with acute myeloid leukemia. CDR3s leave out the opening cysteine and the closing phenylalanine or tryptophan.

v_gene	j_gene	CDR3aa
TRBV11-2	TRBJ2-1	ASSLMTVPNNEQF
TRBV24-1	TRBJ2-3	ATSDAFGGANTQY
TRBV29-1	TRBJ1-2	SVGDSYGYT
TRBV5-1	TRBJ2-1	ASSLDGTWSYNEQF
TRBV20-1	TRBJ2-4	SADNAQLAKNIQY
TRBV30	TRBJ1-1	AWKRARDTEAF
TRBV12-3/TRBV12-4	TRBJ2-7	ASSLDRFTYEQY
TRBV10-3	TRBJ2-7	AISSGQASGDHSYEQY
TRBV4-1	TRBJ2-5	ASSQRLAGVTETQY
TRBV28	TRBJ2-7	ASGTLRTYEQY
TRBV10-3	TRBJ1-5	AISESGDGDQPQH
TRBV12-3/TRBV12-4	TRBJ1-5	ASSFRRENQPQH
TRBV20-1	TRBJ2-1	SGGQGLVSYNEQF
TRBV5-1	TRBJ2-7	ASSLVRPQGAGEQY
TRBV20-1	TRBJ2-7	SALTSSYEQY
TRBV4-1	TRBJ2-1	ASSQGYTSSYNEQF
TRBV4-1	TRBJ1-5	ASSQDPFSGLGQPQH
TRBV7-3	TRBJ2-5	ASSSHGLAGETQY
TRBV12-3/TRBV12-4	TRBJ2-1	ASRISGEYNEQF
TRBV20-1	TRBJ2-3	SARDGRVSTDTQY
TRBV12-3/TRBV12-4	TRBJ2-1	ASSEDTYNEQF
TRBV29-1	TRBJ2-7	SAGTQSSYEQY
TRBV7-6	TRBJ1-1	ASSVDRRNTEAF
TRBV27	TRBJ2-1	ASSPTAYNEQF
TRBV7-9	TRBJ2-4	ASSQTGDKNIQY
TRBV12-3/TRBV12-4	TRBJ1-5	ASSLARQGGNQPQH
TRBV12-3/TRBV12-4	TRBJ2-2	ASRHPIGSGRNTGELF
TRBV12-3/TRBV12-4	TRBJ2-1	ASSSLDSLYNEQF
TRBV7-9	TRBJ2-1	ASSLRGTSYNEQF
TRBV27	TRBJ2-3	ASSILTGLNTDTQY
TRBV20-1	TRBJ2-1	CARDRQGNQNYNEQF
TRBV6-1	TRBJ2-4	ASRNTGTSGAKNIQY
TRBV20-1	TRBJ2-3	SARDYQRESDTQY
TRBV5-1	TRBJ2-2	ASSLAGQANTGELF
TRBV9	TRBJ2-7	ASSVGVSYEQY
TRBV29-1	TRBJ2-3	SVDGAGGTDAQY
TRBV25-1	TRBJ2-7	ASSEGLARTSGESEQY
TRBV12-3/TRBV12-4	TRBJ1-4	ASMPVGGATNEKLF
TRBV6-2/TRBV6-3	TRBJ2-7	ASRATWRY
TRBV21-1	TRBJ2-2	ASSSVGVQFFTGELF
TRBV7-8	TRBJ2-6	ASSLSWVANVLT